This T cell receptor (beta chain) was obtained from a study of Tregs in tolerant kidney transplant recipients. General study results and limits: The most relevant donor-specific Treg TCRbeta repertoire apparently came from expansion with activated donor B cells. Validation in larger populations is needed because few patients were studied.

Worth noting for this clone: What it binds is unknown.

CD4+CD25+CD127- Tregs, CD4+CD25- non-Tregs, CD4 and CD8 cells were sorted. Germline-derived CDR1 and CDR2 are SNHLY and FYNNEI. V was cut by 4 bases and J by 5 bases, with 12 bases left in between. There are 14 residues in the CDR3. Data came from immunoSEQ multiplex PCR; TCRdb stores just in-frame clones and leaves some out. The table includes 60,000 or so clones, 83% detected once. The rearrangement links TRBV2 to TRBJ2-1; no clear D gene. This TCR was sampled from a human donor in good health. The sample comprised CD4+ T cells from blood. CDR3 protein: CASSAAVQNNEQFF. CDR3 DNA sequence: TGTGCCAGCAGTGCGGCGGTGCAGAACAATGAGCAGTTCTTC. The full variable domain, rest sourced from reference TRBV2 and TRBJ2-1, is EPEVTQTPSHQVTQMGQEVILRCVPISNHLYFYWYRQILGQKVEFLVSFYNNEISEKSEIFDDQFSVERPDGSNFTLKIRSTKLEDSAMYFCASSAAVQNNEQFFGPGTRLTVL.